These T cell receptor beta chains were read from a single sample in a study of blood T cell repertoires in COVID-19. Data came from immunoSEQ multiplex PCR; TCRdb stores just in-frame clones and leaves some out. The sample lists around 220,000 clones, approximately 87% occurring once. Sequenced input: peripheral blood. These receptors were collected from a woman between 50 and 59 years old with acute or convalescent COVID-19. Both conserved end residues are part of each CDR3. The D gene is left open where the match is weak. Rows give clone size only sometimes, using once, few, many, or a class for an expanded clone.

TRBJ2-1	TRBV29-1	-	-	CSVRLESSYNEQFF	TGCAGCGTCAGACTGGAGAGCTCCTACAATGAGCAGTTCTTC
TRBJ2-7	TRBV18	TRBD2	-	CASSPGLAVLEQYF	TGTGCCAGCTCCCCGGGACTAGCGGTCCTCGAGCAGTACTTC
TRBJ2-1	TRBV19	-	-	CASSIRDLTYNEQFF	TGTGCCAGTAGTATCCGAGATCTAACTTACAATGAGCAGTTCTTC
TRBJ1-5	TRBV9	-	-	CASSPRVLGGPQHF	TGTGCCAGCAGCCCCAGAGTCCTCGGGGGGCCCCAGCATTTT
TRBJ1-4	TRBV25-1	-	-	CASSRGATNEKLFF	TGTGCCAGCAGTCGGGGGGCAACTAATGAAAAACTGTTTTTT
TRBJ2-7	TRBV19	TRBD1	-	CASSGTGSSYEQYF	TGTGCCAGTAGTGGGACAGGGTCCTCCTACGAGCAGTACTTC
TRBJ2-2	TRBV27	TRBD2	-	CASSVASGSVTGELFF	TGTGCCAGCAGTGTCGCTAGCGGGAGTGTCACCGGGGAGCTGTTTTTT
TRBJ1-3	TRBV5-5	-	-	CASSSTVPIHTIYF	TGTGCCAGCAGCTCCACCGTGCCTATACACACCATATATTTT
TRBJ1-2	TRBV12-3/TRBV12-4	-	-	CASRGGGNYGYTF	TGTGCCAGCCGTGGGGGGGGCAACTATGGCTACACCTTC
TRBJ2-1	TRBV9	TRBD2	-	CASSVRLAGDNEQFF	TGTGCCAGCAGCGTAAGGCTAGCGGGGGACAATGAGCAGTTCTTC
TRBJ2-7	TRBV6-5	TRBD2	-	CASSYSGGFYEQYF	TGTGCCAGCAGTTACTCGGGAGGGTTCTACGAGCAGTACTTC
TRBJ2-1	TRBV5-1	-	-	CASSGGGIYNEQFF	TGCGCCAGCAGCGGTGGCGGGATATACAATGAGCAGTTCTTC
TRBJ2-7	TRBV3-1/TRBV3-2	-	-	CASSLNRAPEQYF	TGTGCCAGCAGCCTCAACAGGGCCCCCGAGCAGTACTTC
TRBJ2-7	TRBV10-3	-	-	CAIRRTPESYEQYF	TGTGCCATCAGAAGGACACCCGAATCCTACGAGCAGTACTTC
TRBJ1-2	TRBV7-2	-	-	CASSWNRDDDYTF	TGTGCCAGCAGCTGGAACAGGGACGACGACTACACCTTC
TRBJ1-2	TRBV5-1	-	-	CASSLGQADIYTF	TGCGCCAGCAGCTTGGGACAGGCTGATATCTACACCTTC
TRBJ2-1	TRBV19	TRBD2	-	CASSGVGTSGRGYNEQFF	TGTGCCAGTAGTGGCGTCGGGACTAGCGGGAGGGGTTACAATGAGCAGTTCTTC
TRBJ2-3	TRBV10-3	TRBD2	-	CAISDKASGGFTDTQYF	TGTGCCATCAGTGACAAGGCTAGCGGGGGGTTCACAGATACGCAGTATTTT
TRBJ2-3	TRBV4-2	TRBD2	-	CASSQRTGGDDTQYF	TGTGCCAGCAGCCAGCGAACGGGGGGGGACGATACGCAGTATTTT
TRBJ2-3	TRBV19	TRBD2	-	CASGGLAVSTDTQYF	TGTGCCAGTGGGGGACTAGCTGTTAGCACAGATACGCAGTATTTT
TRBJ1-4	TRBV4-3	-	-	CASSQDRGSTNEKLFF	TGCGCCAGCAGCCAAGATAGAGGATCGACTAATGAAAAACTGTTTTTT
TRBJ2-1	TRBV24-1	TRBD2	-	CATSDHSGTDNEQFF	TGTGCCACCAGTGATCATAGCGGGACGGACAATGAGCAGTTCTTC
TRBJ1-1	TRBV6-2/TRBV6-3	TRBD1	-	CASSLRDRALLRAFF	TGTGCCAGCAGTCTCCGGGACAGGGCTTTACTGAGAGCTTTCTTT
TRBJ2-7	TRBV7-9	TRBD2	once	CASSPGPSGRGTYEQYF	TGTGCCAGCAGCCCCGGACCTAGCGGGAGAGGGACCTACGAGCAGTACTTC
TRBJ2-1	TRBV6-2/TRBV6-3	-	once	CASSYSGGLEQFF	TGTGCCAGCAGTTATAGCGGCGGGCTTGAGCAGTTCTTC
TRBJ1-4	TRBV27	-	-	CASSLPRQVKLFF	TGTGCCAGCAGTCTCCCGAGACAGGTAAAACTGTTTTTT
TRBJ2-3	TRBV7-2	TRBD2	-	CASSKRVAGGTDTQYF	TGTGCCAGCAGCAAGAGGGTAGCGGGGGGCACAGATACGCAGTATTTT
TRBJ2-3	TRBV24-1	TRBD2	-	CATSDPRGSRTDTQYF	TGTGCCACCAGTGATCCGCGGGGGAGTCGCACAGATACGCAGTATTTT
TRBJ1-2	TRBV30	-	-	CAWSGKSNYGYTF	TGTGCCTGGTCAGGGAAGAGTAACTATGGCTACACCTTC
TRBJ2-7	TRBV6-5	-	once	CASSYSRGSGSYEQYF	TGTGCCAGCAGTTACTCGAGAGGTAGCGGCTCCTACGAGCAGTACTTC
TRBJ2-7	TRBV6-2/TRBV6-3	-	-	CASSYRRTYEQYF	TGTGCCAGCAGTTATCGCAGGACCTACGAGCAGTACTTC
TRBJ2-5	TRBV5-1	TRBD1	-	CASSPHDREETQYF	TGCGCCAGCAGTCCCCATGACAGGGAGGAGACCCAGTACTTC
TRBJ2-5	TRBV27	-	-	CASSSWSQETQYF	TGTGCCAGCAGTTCCTGGAGCCAAGAGACCCAGTACTTC
TRBJ2-5	TRBV2	-	-	CASSPGAGQTQYF	TGTGCCAGCAGTCCAGGGGCCGGGCAGACCCAGTACTTC
TRBJ1-2	TRBV6-1	-	-	CASSEATPNYGYTF	TGTGCCAGCAGTGAAGCGACACCAAACTATGGCTACACCTTC
TRBJ2-7	TRBV12-3/TRBV12-4	TRBD1	-	CASTRTGVEQYF	TGTGCCAGCACCCGGACAGGGGTCGAGCAGTACTTC
TRBJ1-2	TRBV3-1/TRBV3-2	TRBD1	-	CASSPRDSRYGYTF	TGTGCCAGCAGCCCCCGGGACAGCCGCTATGGCTACACCTTC
TRBJ2-2	TRBV15	TRBD2	-	CATSPRGAAGATGELFF	TGTGCCACCAGCCCCCGGGGAGCAGCGGGGGCGACCGGGGAGCTGTTTTTT
TRBJ2-7	TRBV5-1	-	-	CASSLWDSKSSYEQYF	TGCGCCAGCAGCTTGTGGGACTCTAAAAGCTCCTACGAGCAGTACTTC
TRBJ2-1	TRBV4-3	TRBD2	-	CASSQDAAGGGLYIDEQFF	TGCGCCAGCAGCCAAGACGCGGCTGGGGGAGGGCTTTATATCGATGAGCAGTTCTTC
TRBJ2-1	TRBV9	TRBD2	-	CASSVFGRRDNEQFF	TGTGCCAGCAGCGTCTTCGGGAGGAGGGACAATGAGCAGTTCTTC
TRBJ2-7	TRBV6-5	TRBD2	-	CASSSLAGGFYEQYF	TGTGCCAGCAGTTCTCTAGCGGGTGGATTCTACGAGCAGTACTTC
TRBJ1-1	TRBV28	TRBD1	-	CASSRTGSVNTEAFF	TGTGCCAGCAGCCGGACAGGGTCCGTGAACACTGAAGCTTTCTTT
TRBJ2-7	TRBV5-4	-	-	CASSLNGRGHEQYF	TGTGCCAGCAGCTTGAATGGGCGGGGCCACGAGCAGTACTTC
TRBJ2-2	TRBV6-1	TRBD2	-	CASSERLAGGITGELFF	TGTGCCAGCAGTGAACGACTAGCGGGAGGTATCACCGGGGAGCTGTTTTTT
TRBJ2-7	TRBV10-3	TRBD2	-	CAISGAGGPYEQYF	TGTGCCATCAGTGGGGCGGGAGGGCCGTACGAGCAGTACTTC
TRBJ1-1	TRBV20-1	-	-	CSARGYLRAFF	TGCAGTGCTAGAGGTTACTTGCGGGCTTTCTTT
TRBJ2-1	TRBV5-4	-	once	CASSSQGPQGQFF	TGTGCCAGCAGTTCTCAGGGCCCCCAGGGGCAGTTCTTC
TRBJ1-5	TRBV9	TRBD1	-	CASSIGQGSNQPQHF	TGTGCCAGCAGCATCGGACAGGGTAGCAATCAGCCCCAGCATTTT